This T cell receptor beta chain came from a study of cytomegalovirus exposure and HLA in healthy donors. Study-wide results and limits: Subsequent analysis found a tendency for first-cohort TCR clusters to co-occur within the 120 validation repertoires. Confirmation was obtained in vitro that a few CMV-associated chains are specific for CMV antigens. A classifier reportedly called cytomegalovirus status with high sensitivity and specificity. Researchers catalogued around 150 TCR beta chains as cytomegalovirus-associated.

Note on this clone: Its specificity is not known.

TCRdb's table, derived via immunoSEQ multiplex PCR, lists solely in-frame clones and lacks some. The repertoire holds more than 200,000 clones, about 90% seen once, with around 3.3% in the top ten. The CDR3 extends over 16 amino acids. Germline V gene lookup returns CDR1 SNHLY and CDR2 FYNNEI. V dropped 6 bases and J dropped 3 bases, with 21 bases sitting between them. The sample consisted of PBMCs. V and J are TRBV2 and TRBJ2-7; a weak D match, TRBD1 (5 bases). This TCR came from a woman under 40 in good health and CMV-seronegative. CDR3 loop: CASRSPQDFLLYEQYF. Written as DNA, the CDR3 is TGTGCCAGCAGGAGCCCACAGGATTTCTTACTCTACGAGCAGTACTTC.